Given below is one TCR beta chain in context. These data originate in a study of blood T cell repertoires in COVID-19. Across the study: The cDNA or gDNA used as material had been derived from T cells, B-cell-depleted T cells, or PBMCs.

Followed longitudinally, the Seattle patients had been enrolled during active infection. Authors' data handling: The assay estimated nucleated cells by amplifying reference gene primers. Only in-frame clones appear in the TCRdb table, and some are missing; sequencing was by immunoSEQ multiplex PCR. V, J and clone size are those of that table, while D and trimming were read from the DNA. In the table there are about 12,000 clones, just over 70% of which are singletons. The V gene end was trimmed by 10 bases and the J gene end by 5 bases; junction bases not matched to a gene: 8. There are 14 residues in the CDR3. Germline V gives CDR1 ENHRY, CDR2 SYGVKD.

The clonotype originates from a man in his 60s with COVID-19, enrolled during active disease. V is TRBV10-3 and J is TRBJ2-2; TRBD1 aligns across 9 bases. Input material: peripheral blood. The CDR3 loop is CATSGQGITGELFF. The CDR3 nucleotides read TGTGCCACCTCGGGACAGGGTATAACCGGGGAGCTGTTTTTT.